One sample yielded the 3 T cell receptor beta chains listed below, sequenced in a study of T-cell memory formation after mild COVID-19. TCRdb analysed the 5' RACE reads with MiXCR anew, one entry per CDR3 protein. The table lists 550,000 to 600,000 distinct CDR3 sequences, roughly 21% of them singletons. Material for sequencing was PBMCs or a T cell subset sorted from them (not recorded which). The receptors originated from an adult woman who had mild COVID-19 (a few samples of this study predate the infection). Cell type and time point are not known.

This clonotype has only a few counts. CDR3 region: CASSPGTGPFYGYTF. The CDR3 bases are TGTGCCAGCAGCCCGGGGACAGGCCCCTTCTATGGCTACACCTTC. This chain joins TRBV5-6 and TRBJ1-2; 8 bases agree with TRBD1. V was clipped by 4 bases and J by 4 bases; unmatched bases: 9. This CDR3 spans 15 amino acids. Germline V gives CDR1 SGHDT, CDR2 YYEEEE. Full variable domain (rest looked up from reference TRBV5-6 and TRBJ1-2): DAGVTQSPTHLIKTRGQQVTLRCSPKSGHDTVSWYQQALGQGPQFIFQYYEEEERQRGNFPDRFSGHQFPNYSSELNVNALLLGDSALYLCASSPGTGPFYGYTFGSGTRLTVV.

This clonotype turned up a few times. This chain links TRBV5-1 with TRBJ2-7; TRBD1 matches at 10 bases. Germline CDR1 is SGHRS and CDR2 is YFSETQ. V trimming: 4 bases; J trimming: 3 bases; junction bases outside the gene matches: 4. There are 14 residues in the CDR3. This CDR3 reads CASSTTGGNYEQYF. CDR3 bases: TGCGCCAGCAGCACGACAGGGGGCAACTACGAGCAGTACTTC.

The chain is built from TRBV29-1 and TRBJ2-3; 10 nucleotides match TRBD1. CDR1 is SQVTM and CDR2 is ANQGSEA in the germline V gene. The V gene end was trimmed by 5 bases and the J gene end by 6 bases; junction bases not matched to a gene: 11. This CDR3 spans 15 amino acids. Here the CDR3 reads CSVNRDRGSIDTQYF. The CDR3 DNA is TGCAGCGTTAACCGGGACAGGGGTTCTATCGATACGCAGTATTTT.